This TCR beta chain was documented in a study of circulating and synovial CD4+ cells in juvenile arthritis. General study points: Overlap with synovium rose as more T cells were sequenced. Bulk blood CD4 samples held at least an order of magnitude more or fewer genomes than CPL. These repertoires were less diverse than bulk blood CD4 repertoires.

The CDR3 covers 13 residues. V dropped 4 bases and J dropped 6; count of bases not matched to a gene: 2. Germline assignment: CDR1 SNHLY and CDR2 FYNNEI. The table came from immunoSEQ multiplex PCR; TCRdb's copy has only in-frame clones and leaves some out. The data contain tens of thousands of clones, about 96% of them singletons. As to this clone: Its matching antigen is unknown.

Specimen: CD4+ T cells from blood. The chain combines TRBV2 with TRBJ2-2; 7 bases agree with TRBD1. The receptor was isolated from a human donor with juvenile idiopathic arthritis. CDR3 amino acids: CASSGTGSGELFF. DNA for the CDR3: TGTGCCAGCAGTGGGACAGGTTCCGGGGAGCTGTTTTTT.